This record covers a single TCR beta chain. The V gene's germline CDR1 is GTSNPN and CDR2 SVGIG (reference sequence). The CDR3 is made up of 15 amino acids. V lost 0 bases and J 3 bases, leaving 14 bases between the germline ends. The sample originates from a study of Graves' ophthalmopathy and Graves' hyperthyroidism. RNA transcripts served as template for amplifying TCR beta CDR3 sequences. The first-round RT-PCR employed HTBI primers together with the Qiagen OneStep RT-PCR kit. A multiplex PCR was then performed as the second round. TCRdb redid the calling of the multiplex PCR reads with MiXCR, one entry per CDR3 protein. This table has 500,000 to 700,000 distinct CDR3 sequences, 20% to 25% appearing once.

This TCR derives from a woman between 18 and 29 years old with stable Graves' hyperthyroidism. Some clones in this sample may be carry-over from other donors' samples. The specimen was peripheral blood. The chain recombines TRBV30 with TRBJ1-1, with D possibly TRBD1 on 6 matching bases. The CDR3 is CAWSVRGAVYTEAFF. The CDR3 nucleotides are TGTGCCTGGAGTGTACGGGGGGCCGTTTACACTGAAGCTTTCTTT.